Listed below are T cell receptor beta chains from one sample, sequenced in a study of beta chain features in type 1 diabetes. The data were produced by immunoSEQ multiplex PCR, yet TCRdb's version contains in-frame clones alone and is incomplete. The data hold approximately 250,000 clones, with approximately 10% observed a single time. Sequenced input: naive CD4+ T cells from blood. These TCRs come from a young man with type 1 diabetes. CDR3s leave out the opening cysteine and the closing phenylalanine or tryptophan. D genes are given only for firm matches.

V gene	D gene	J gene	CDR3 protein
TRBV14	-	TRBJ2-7	ASNQTGLVEVYEQY
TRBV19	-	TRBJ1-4	ASSAGSTLSEKLF
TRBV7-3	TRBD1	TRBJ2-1	ASSLARDRVNEQF
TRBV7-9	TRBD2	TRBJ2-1	ASSPGLAGGPFQF
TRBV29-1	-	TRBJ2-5	SASTGGETQY
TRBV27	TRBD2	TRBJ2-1	ASSGLAGGRYDQF
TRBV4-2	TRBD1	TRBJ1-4	ASSQDTGQGNEKLF
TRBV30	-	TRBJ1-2	AWRRGDYGYT
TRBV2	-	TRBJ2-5	ASSRDRETQY
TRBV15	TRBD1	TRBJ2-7	ATSGDRATSEQY
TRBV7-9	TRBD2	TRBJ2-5	ASSFLAGLQETQY
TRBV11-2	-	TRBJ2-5	ASSLIGGGETQY
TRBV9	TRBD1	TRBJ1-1	ASSARQGGYTEAF
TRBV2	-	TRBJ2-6	ASSAGAGANVLT
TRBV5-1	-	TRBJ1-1	ASSLTGNTEAF
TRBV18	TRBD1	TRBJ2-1	ASSAQADRGADEQF
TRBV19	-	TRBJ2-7	ASSTRQAPYEQY
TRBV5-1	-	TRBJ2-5	ASSLEVGAETQY
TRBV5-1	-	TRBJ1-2	ASSLVAGAYGYT
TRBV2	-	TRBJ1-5	ASSRFGGGDSNQPQH
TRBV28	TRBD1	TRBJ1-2	ASSLPDRVGYT
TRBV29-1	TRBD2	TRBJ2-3	SVVRLAGSTDTQY
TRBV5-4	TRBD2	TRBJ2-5	ASSSRLAGRETQY
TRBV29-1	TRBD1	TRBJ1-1	SAGTGEGTEAF
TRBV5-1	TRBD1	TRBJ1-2	ASSVGQATYGYT
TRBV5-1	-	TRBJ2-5	ASSLSGFGETQY
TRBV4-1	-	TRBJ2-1	ASSHPAGDRNNEQF
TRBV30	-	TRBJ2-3	AWNQGADTQY
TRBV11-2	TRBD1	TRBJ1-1	ASSSRTGLTEAF
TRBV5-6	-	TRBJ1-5	ASSWGVGQPQH
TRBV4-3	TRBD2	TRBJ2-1	ASSQESSGANEQF
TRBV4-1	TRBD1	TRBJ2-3	ASRPGQETDTQY
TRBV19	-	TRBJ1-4	ASSIQREKLF